These 19 T cell receptor beta chains were all obtained from the same sample, sequenced in a study of CXCR3-negative and CXCR3-positive naive CD8 T cells. All TRB cDNA libraries came from 5' RACE performed with UMI labels. From the 5' RACE reads, TCRdb lists one entry per CDR3 protein and no DNA. Its clone listing holds 130,000 or so distinct CDR3 sequences. The sample comprised naive CXCR3- CD8+ T cells from blood. Subset: CD45RO-CCR7+CD27+CD95- naive CD8+ T cells lacking CXCR3 (TNR3-). The receptors shown here come from a human donor in good health. Some clones in this sample may be carry-over from other donors' samples.

This chain links TRBV12-3 or TRBV12-4 with TRBJ2-5; TCRdb's D call, TRBD1, is unchecked because there is no DNA. The length of the CDR3 is 15 residues. CDR3 amino acids: CASSFQRGLQETQYF.

The J gene is TRBJ1-2, the V gene TRBV4-1. In germline, CDR1 is MGHRA, CDR2 YSYEKL. This CDR3 comprises 14 residues. CDR3 protein: CASSRLGQNYGYTF.

This chain connects TRBV23-1 to TRBJ1-1. TRBV23-1 is an ORF, with its function uncertain. The length of the CDR3 is 16 residues. CDR3 loop: CASSQPYWMINTEAFF.

The genes are TRBV7-9 and TRBJ2-1. The CDR3 sequence is 13 residues long. Germline V gene data show CDR1 as SEHNR and CDR2 as FQNEAQ (reference sequence). The CDR3 sequence is CASSLEEQNEQFF.

This chain joins TRBV28 and TRBJ2-4; the D call from TCRdb, TRBD2, cannot be confirmed without DNA. CDR1 MDHEN and CDR2 SYDVKM come from the germline V gene. This CDR3 has 13 residues. This CDR3 reads CASSGASETIQYF. Together with reference TRBV28 and TRBJ2-4, the CDR3 gives the full variable domain: DVKVTQSSRYLVKRTGEKVFLECVQDMDHENMFWYRQDPGLGLRLIYFSYDVKMKEKGDIPEGYSVSREKKERFSLILESASTNQTSMYLCASSGASETIQYFGAGTRLSVL.

The chain couples TRBV3-1 to TRBJ2-1; TCRdb reports TRBD2, a call that lacks DNA to check it against. The CDR3 has 14 amino acids. Germline V gene lookup returns CDR1 LGHDT and CDR2 YNNKEL (reference sequence). The CDR3: CASSQVLDFTEQFF.

The gene calls are TRBV7-6 and TRBJ1-3; with no DNA, the TCRdb D assignment of TRBD1 cannot be verified. Germline lookup yields CDR1 SGHVS and CDR2 FNYEAQ. The CDR3 contains 14 residues. CDR3 in amino acids: CASSPDRGGNTIYF.

This chain links TRBV5-1 with TRBJ1-1. The CDR3 is 13 amino acids. CDR1 and CDR2 (germline): SGHRS, YFSETQ. CDR3 in amino acids: CASSVEGGTEAFF.

V usage is TRBV28 and J usage is TRBJ1-5. Looked up from germline, CDR1 is MDHEN and CDR2 is SYDVKM. This CDR3 has 13 amino acids. The CDR3 sequence: CASIDISNQPQHF. Full variable domain (rest looked up from reference TRBV28 and TRBJ1-5): DVKVTQSSRYLVKRTGEKVFLECVQDMDHENMFWYRQDPGLGLRLIYFSYDVKMKEKGDIPEGYSVSREKKERFSLILESASTNQTSMYLCASIDISNQPQHFGDGTRLSIL.

The rearrangement uses TRBV10-3 and TRBJ2-7. The CDR3 runs to 16 residues. In germline, CDR1 is ENHRY, CDR2 SYGVKD. This CDR3 reads CAISELGRIRSYEQYF.

This chain links TRBV4-1 with TRBJ1-2. The CDR3 totals 15 residues. Germline values: CDR1 MGHRA, CDR2 YSYEKL. CDR3 residues: CASSQDDEYNYGYTF.

The chain carries TRBV2 and TRBJ1-2; no DNA is available, so the TRBD1 call from TCRdb remains unchecked. CDR3 length: 15 residues. The germline gives CDR1 SNHLY, CDR2 FYNNEI. The CDR3 sequence: CASSDLAGSHYGYTF.

This chain links TRBV20-1 with TRBJ2-1; TCRdb calls TRBD2, which cannot be checked without DNA. CDR1 and CDR2 (germline): DFQATT, SNEGSKA (reference sequence). The CDR3 totals 16 residues. CDR3 sequence: CSARDWSGGNNNEQFF.

The J gene is TRBJ1-1, the V gene TRBV5-1. The CDR3 covers 12 residues. The V gene's germline CDR1 is SGHRS and CDR2 YFSETQ. The CDR3 loop is CASSLSRGEAFF.

The chain carries TRBV15 and TRBJ2-1; TCRdb lists TRBD1, though no DNA is available to test this call. Germline loops: CDR1 LNHNV, CDR2 YYDKDF (reference sequence). This CDR3 is 16 amino acids long. CDR3 amino acids: CATSRGATGANNEQFF.

The CDR3: CASSPGSVNQPQHF. This chain connects TRBV5-5 to TRBJ1-5; lacking DNA, the TRBD1 call made by TCRdb goes unchecked. Germline values: CDR1 SGHKS, CDR2 YYEKEE (reference sequence). CDR3 length: 14 amino acids.

The chain has TRBV7-9 and TRBJ2-2; TCRdb proposes TRBD2, but this gene call is untestable without DNA. Germline V gene lookup returns CDR1 SEHNR and CDR2 FQNEAQ (reference sequence). CDR3 length equals 17 residues. The chain's CDR3 is CASSLWVAGVNTGELFF.

The V and J genes are TRBV6-5 and TRBJ2-1; TCRdb outputs TRBD2, but without DNA this stays unchecked. The CDR3 extends over 15 amino acids. Germline lookup yields CDR1 MNHEY and CDR2 SVGAGI. The CDR3 is CASSSPGGGDNEQFF.

This chain joins TRBV10-3 and TRBJ2-3. This CDR3 is built from 16 residues. Germline lookup yields CDR1 ENHRY and CDR2 SYGVKD. The CDR3 here is CAISTQWVGSTDTQYF.